The rows below give T cell receptor beta chains drawn from one sample of a study of blood T cell repertoires in COVID-19. Some clones are missing from TCRdb's copy, which holds only in-frame ones; the method was immunoSEQ multiplex PCR. The data show 390,000 or so clones, with approximately 92% seen just once and about 1% held by the top ten. The sequencing sample was made of PBMCs or T cells enriched from blood (not recorded which). These receptors were collected from a man aged 18 to 29 who had recovered from COVID-19. The CDR3 runs from the conserved cysteine through the conserved F or W. Each record gives: V gene, clone size, D gene, J gene, CDR3 protein, CDR3 DNA. A D gene is named only where the DNA matches it firmly. Some rows mark clone size as missing; the rest say once, few, many or name a class of expanded clone.

v_call: TRBV29-1
clone_size: once
d_call: .
j_call: TRBJ2-7
cdr3_aa: CSVSRVAYEQYF
cdr3_nt: TGCAGCGTCTCCCGGGTTGCCTACGAGCAGTACTTC

v_call: TRBV5-1
clone_size: .
d_call: TRBD1
j_call: TRBJ1-1
cdr3_aa: CASSLEGQGPTEAFF
cdr3_nt: TGCGCCAGCAGCTTGGAGGGACAGGGGCCCACTGAAGCTTTCTTT

v_call: TRBV6-5
clone_size: .
d_call: TRBD1
j_call: TRBJ1-2
cdr3_aa: CASSYGDRVGYGYTF
cdr3_nt: TGTGCCAGCAGTTACGGGGACAGGGTGGGGTATGGCTACACCTTC

v_call: TRBV4-1
clone_size: .
d_call: .
j_call: TRBJ2-3
cdr3_aa: CASSLRGGYTDTQYF
cdr3_nt: TGCGCCAGCAGCCTTAGGGGGGGATACACAGATACGCAGTATTTT

v_call: TRBV2
clone_size: .
d_call: .
j_call: TRBJ1-2
cdr3_aa: CASTGGGSRGYTF
cdr3_nt: TGTGCCAGCACCGGGGGGGGGTCCCGTGGCTACACCTTC

v_call: TRBV11-3
clone_size: .
d_call: TRBD2
j_call: TRBJ2-1
cdr3_aa: CASSTSGRPNITYNEQFF
cdr3_nt: TGTGCCAGCAGCACCAGCGGGAGGCCCAATATTACCTACAATGAGCAGTTCTTC

v_call: TRBV10-3
clone_size: .
d_call: .
j_call: TRBJ2-4
cdr3_aa: CAISDREIAKNIQYF
cdr3_nt: TGTGCCATCAGTGATCGCGAGATAGCCAAAAACATTCAGTACTTC

v_call: TRBV18
clone_size: .
d_call: .
j_call: TRBJ1-1
cdr3_aa: CASSPSRGYMNTEAFF
cdr3_nt: TGTGCCAGCTCCCCGAGCAGGGGTTATATGAACACTGAAGCTTTCTTT

v_call: TRBV28
clone_size: once
d_call: TRBD2
j_call: TRBJ2-1
cdr3_aa: CASSFPTSGTSNEQFF
cdr3_nt: TGTGCCAGCAGTTTCCCGACTAGCGGGACTTCCAATGAGCAGTTCTTC

v_call: TRBV10-3
clone_size: few
d_call: TRBD1
j_call: TRBJ1-6
cdr3_aa: CAISESTTGRSGSPLHF
cdr3_nt: TGTGCCATCAGTGAGTCGACGACAGGGCGGTCGGGTTCACCCCTCCACTTT

v_call: TRBV7-6
clone_size: .
d_call: .
j_call: TRBJ2-1
cdr3_aa: CASSLGSLEQFF
cdr3_nt: TGTGCCAGCAGCTTAGGAAGCCTAGAGCAGTTCTTC

v_call: TRBV3-1/TRBV3-2
clone_size: .
d_call: .
j_call: TRBJ2-6
cdr3_aa: CASSQPRGSGANVLTF
cdr3_nt: TGTGCCAGCAGCCAACCACGGGGCTCTGGGGCCAACGTCCTGACTTTC

v_call: TRBV29-1
clone_size: .
d_call: TRBD1
j_call: TRBJ2-1
cdr3_aa: CSADYRGRGNEQFF
cdr3_nt: TGCAGCGCCGACTACAGGGGGCGCGGCAATGAGCAGTTCTTC

v_call: TRBV19
clone_size: .
d_call: .
j_call: TRBJ2-2
cdr3_aa: CASSIGTNTGELFF
cdr3_nt: TGTGCCAGTAGTATAGGGACAAACACCGGGGAGCTGTTTTTT

v_call: TRBV6-2/TRBV6-3
clone_size: .
d_call: .
j_call: TRBJ2-7
cdr3_aa: CASSPDSYASYEQYF
cdr3_nt: TGTGCCAGCAGTCCAGACAGTTACGCGTCCTACGAGCAGTACTTC

v_call: TRBV7-9
clone_size: .
d_call: TRBD1
j_call: TRBJ1-5
cdr3_aa: CASSPDRGQPQHF
cdr3_nt: TGTGCCAGCAGCCCGGACAGGGGCCAGCCCCAGCATTTT

v_call: TRBV3-1/TRBV3-2
clone_size: .
d_call: .
j_call: TRBJ2-3
cdr3_aa: CASSQDLARAQYF
cdr3_nt: TGTGCCAGCAGCCAAGACCTAGCAAGGGCGCAGTATTTT

v_call: TRBV7-2
clone_size: few
d_call: TRBD2
j_call: TRBJ2-3
cdr3_aa: CASSRSSGGNTDTQYF
cdr3_nt: TGTGCCAGCAGCCGGTCTAGCGGGGGGAACACAGATACGCAGTATTTT

v_call: TRBV2
clone_size: .
d_call: TRBD1
j_call: TRBJ2-3
cdr3_aa: CASRGTGGATDTQYF
cdr3_nt: TGTGCCAGCAGGGGGACAGGGGGGGCGACAGATACGCAGTATTTT

v_call: TRBV28
clone_size: .
d_call: .
j_call: TRBJ1-4
cdr3_aa: CASVAHISEKLFF
cdr3_nt: TGTGCCAGCGTCGCTCACATCAGTGAAAAACTGTTTTTT

v_call: TRBV27
clone_size: .
d_call: .
j_call: TRBJ1-2
cdr3_aa: CASSSVSRGYGYTF
cdr3_nt: TGTGCCAGCAGTTCGGTTTCACGGGGCTATGGCTACACCTTC

v_call: TRBV9
clone_size: .
d_call: .
j_call: TRBJ2-1
cdr3_aa: CASSVDPTDYNEQFF
cdr3_nt: TGTGCCAGCAGCGTAGACCCGACAGATTACAATGAGCAGTTCTTC

v_call: TRBV18
clone_size: once
d_call: TRBD1
j_call: TRBJ2-2
cdr3_aa: CASSLQGRVNTGELFF
cdr3_nt: TGTGCCAGCTCACTACAGGGGCGCGTGAACACCGGGGAGCTGTTTTTT

v_call: TRBV7-2
clone_size: once
d_call: .
j_call: TRBJ1-5
cdr3_aa: CASSLQGLGVNQPQHF
cdr3_nt: TGTGCCAGCAGCCTACAGGGCTTGGGGGTCAATCAGCCCCAGCATTTT

v_call: TRBV19
clone_size: .
d_call: .
j_call: TRBJ1-4
cdr3_aa: CASSISQGRTNEKLFF
cdr3_nt: TGTGCCAGTAGTATCTCGCAGGGGCGTACTAATGAAAAACTGTTTTTT

v_call: TRBV5-1
clone_size: once
d_call: .
j_call: TRBJ2-7
cdr3_aa: CASSLDRLTAPRPRQYF
cdr3_nt: TGCGCCAGCAGCTTGGATCGTCTCACCGCCCCTCGCCCTAGGCAGTACTTC

v_call: TRBV5-1
clone_size: .
d_call: TRBD1
j_call: TRBJ2-2
cdr3_aa: CASSGDRGMNTGELFF
cdr3_nt: TGCGCCAGCAGCGGGGACAGGGGAATGAACACCGGGGAGCTGTTTTTT

v_call: TRBV27
clone_size: .
d_call: .
j_call: TRBJ2-3
cdr3_aa: CASSFAAGAHTDTQYF
cdr3_nt: TGTGCCAGCAGTTTCGCGGCAGGGGCCCACACAGATACGCAGTATTTT

v_call: TRBV7-9
clone_size: .
d_call: .
j_call: TRBJ2-6
cdr3_aa: CASSFRTGANVLTF
cdr3_nt: TGTGCCAGCAGCTTCCGTACTGGGGCCAACGTCCTGACTTTC

v_call: TRBV2
clone_size: .
d_call: .
j_call: TRBJ1-2
cdr3_aa: CASREQDYGYTF
cdr3_nt: TGTGCCAGCCGAGAGCAGGACTATGGCTACACCTTC

v_call: TRBV19
clone_size: .
d_call: .
j_call: TRBJ1-4
cdr3_aa: CASRTGTTNEKLFF
cdr3_nt: TGTGCCAGTAGGACAGGTACAACTAATGAAAAACTGTTTTTT

v_call: TRBV4-2
clone_size: .
d_call: .
j_call: TRBJ1-2
cdr3_aa: CASSQGVGGNGYTF
cdr3_nt: TGTGCCAGCAGCCAAGGGGTAGGGGGTAATGGCTACACCTTC

v_call: TRBV7-2
clone_size: .
d_call: .
j_call: TRBJ1-5
cdr3_aa: CASSLQSEQPQHF
cdr3_nt: TGTGCCAGCAGCTTGCAATCAGAACAGCCCCAGCATTTT

v_call: TRBV3-1/TRBV3-2
clone_size: .
d_call: TRBD2
j_call: TRBJ2-5
cdr3_aa: CASSQDRGSGGPQETQYF
cdr3_nt: TGTGCCAGCAGCCAAGATAGGGGTAGCGGGGGCCCCCAAGAGACCCAGTACTTC

v_call: TRBV7-9
clone_size: .
d_call: .
j_call: TRBJ2-7
cdr3_aa: CASSLPRTEQYF
cdr3_nt: TGTGCCAGCAGCCTCCCCAGAACCGAGCAGTACTTC

v_call: TRBV2
clone_size: .
d_call: .
j_call: TRBJ1-2
cdr3_aa: CASREHRNYGYTF
cdr3_nt: TGTGCCAGCAGGGAACACAGAAACTATGGCTACACCTTC

v_call: TRBV4-2
clone_size: .
d_call: TRBD1
j_call: TRBJ2-2
cdr3_aa: CASSPASTGDLTGELFF
cdr3_nt: TGTGCCAGCAGCCCCGCCTCGACAGGGGATCTCACCGGGGAGCTGTTTTTT

v_call: TRBV6-5
clone_size: once
d_call: .
j_call: TRBJ1-2
cdr3_aa: CASSSNYGYTF
cdr3_nt: TGTGCCAGCAGTTCGAACTATGGCTACACCTTC

v_call: TRBV12-5
clone_size: .
d_call: .
j_call: TRBJ1-1
cdr3_aa: CASAPSGNTEAFF
cdr3_nt: TGTGCTAGTGCCCCTTCGGGGAACACTGAAGCTTTCTTT

v_call: TRBV7-9
clone_size: .
d_call: TRBD2
j_call: TRBJ2-7
cdr3_aa: CASSSLSGGSFYEQYF
cdr3_nt: TGTGCCAGCAGCTCATTGAGCGGGGGGTCGTTCTACGAGCAGTACTTC

v_call: TRBV18
clone_size: .
d_call: .
j_call: TRBJ2-5
cdr3_aa: CASSPITGSGETQYF
cdr3_nt: TGTGCCAGCTCTCCCATAACAGGGTCCGGCGAGACCCAGTACTTC